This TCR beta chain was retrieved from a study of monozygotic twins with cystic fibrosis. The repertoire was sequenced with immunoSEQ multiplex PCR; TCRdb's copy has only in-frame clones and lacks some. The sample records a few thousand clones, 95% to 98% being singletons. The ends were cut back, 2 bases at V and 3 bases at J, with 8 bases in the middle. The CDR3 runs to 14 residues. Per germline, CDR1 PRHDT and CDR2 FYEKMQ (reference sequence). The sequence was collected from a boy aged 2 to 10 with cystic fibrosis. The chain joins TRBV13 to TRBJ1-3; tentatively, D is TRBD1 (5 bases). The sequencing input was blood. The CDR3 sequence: CASSLRQGGNTIYF. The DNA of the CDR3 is TGTGCCAGCAGCTTAAGGCAGGGTGGAAACACCATATATTTT.